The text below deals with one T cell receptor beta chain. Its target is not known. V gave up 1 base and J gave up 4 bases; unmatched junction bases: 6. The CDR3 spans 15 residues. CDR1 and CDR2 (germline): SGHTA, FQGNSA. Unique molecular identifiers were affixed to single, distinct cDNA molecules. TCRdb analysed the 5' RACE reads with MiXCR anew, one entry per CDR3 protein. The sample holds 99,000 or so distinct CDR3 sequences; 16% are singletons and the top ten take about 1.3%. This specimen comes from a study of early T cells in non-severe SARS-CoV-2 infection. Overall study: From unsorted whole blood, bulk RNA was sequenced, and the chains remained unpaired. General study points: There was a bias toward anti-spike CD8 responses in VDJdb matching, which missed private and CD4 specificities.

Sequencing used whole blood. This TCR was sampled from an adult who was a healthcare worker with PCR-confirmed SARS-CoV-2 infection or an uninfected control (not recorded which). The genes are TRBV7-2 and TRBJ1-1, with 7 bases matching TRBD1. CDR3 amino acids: CASSLGQGRSTEAFF. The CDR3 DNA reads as TGTGCCAGCAGCTTAGGACAGGGTCGGAGCACTGAAGCTTTCTTT.